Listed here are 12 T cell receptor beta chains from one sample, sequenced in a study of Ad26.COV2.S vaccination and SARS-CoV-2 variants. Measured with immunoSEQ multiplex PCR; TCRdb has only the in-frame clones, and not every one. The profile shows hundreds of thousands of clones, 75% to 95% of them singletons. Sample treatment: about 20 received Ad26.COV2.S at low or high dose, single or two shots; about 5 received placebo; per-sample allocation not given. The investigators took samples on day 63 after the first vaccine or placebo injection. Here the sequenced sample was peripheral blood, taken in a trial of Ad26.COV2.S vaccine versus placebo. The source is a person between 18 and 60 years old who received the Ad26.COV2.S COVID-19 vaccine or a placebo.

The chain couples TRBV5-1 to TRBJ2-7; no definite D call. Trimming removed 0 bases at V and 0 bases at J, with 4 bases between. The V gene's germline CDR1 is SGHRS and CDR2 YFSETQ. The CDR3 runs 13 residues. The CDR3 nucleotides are TGCGCCAGCAGCTTGGACGACTCCTACGAGCAGTACTTC. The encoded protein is CASSLDDSYEQYF.

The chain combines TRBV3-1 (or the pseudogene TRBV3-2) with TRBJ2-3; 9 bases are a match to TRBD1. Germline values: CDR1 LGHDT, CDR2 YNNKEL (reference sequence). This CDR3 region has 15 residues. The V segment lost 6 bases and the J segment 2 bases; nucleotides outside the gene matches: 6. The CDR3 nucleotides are TGTGCCAGCAGTGGGTACAGGGGGCCCACAGATACGCAGTATTTT. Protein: CASSGYRGPTDTQYF.

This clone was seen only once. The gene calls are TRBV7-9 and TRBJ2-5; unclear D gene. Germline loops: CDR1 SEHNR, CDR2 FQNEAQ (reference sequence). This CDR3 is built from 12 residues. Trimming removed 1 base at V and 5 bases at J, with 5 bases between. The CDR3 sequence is CASSLDFETQYF. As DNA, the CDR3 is TGTGCCAGCAGCTTAGATTTTGAGACCCAGTACTTC. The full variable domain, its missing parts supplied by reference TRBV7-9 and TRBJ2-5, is DTGVSQNPRHKITKRGQNVTFRCDPISEHNRLYWYRQTLGQGPEFLTYFQNEAQLEKSRLLSDRFSAERPKGSFSTLEIQRTEQGDSAMYLCASSLDFETQYFGPGTRLLVL.

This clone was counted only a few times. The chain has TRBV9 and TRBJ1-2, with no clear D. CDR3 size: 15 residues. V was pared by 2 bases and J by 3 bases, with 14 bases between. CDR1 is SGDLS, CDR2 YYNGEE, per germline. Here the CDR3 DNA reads TGTGCCAGCAGCGTGAGCGCAGGAACGCACTATGGCTACACCTTC. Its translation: CASSVSAGTHYGYTF. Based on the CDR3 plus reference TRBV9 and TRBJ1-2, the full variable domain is DSGVTQTPKHLITATGQRVTLRCSPRSGDLSVYWYQQSLDQGLQFLIQYYNGEERAKGNILERFSAQQFPDLHSELNLSSLELGDSALYFCASSVSAGTHYGYTFGSGTRLTVV.

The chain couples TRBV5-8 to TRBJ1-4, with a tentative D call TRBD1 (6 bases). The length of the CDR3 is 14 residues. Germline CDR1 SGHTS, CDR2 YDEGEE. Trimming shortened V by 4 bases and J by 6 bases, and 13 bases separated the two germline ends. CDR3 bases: TGTGCCAGCAGCAACACAGGGACCGATGAAAAACTGTTTTTT. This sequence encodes CASSNTGTDEKLFF.

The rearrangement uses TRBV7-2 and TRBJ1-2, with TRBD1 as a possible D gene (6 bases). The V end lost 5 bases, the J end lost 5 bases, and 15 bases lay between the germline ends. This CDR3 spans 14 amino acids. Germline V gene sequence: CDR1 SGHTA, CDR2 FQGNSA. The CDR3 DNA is TGTGCCAGCAGCCCGCCGTGGGACACGTATGGCTACACCTTC. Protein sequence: CASSPPWDTYGYTF.

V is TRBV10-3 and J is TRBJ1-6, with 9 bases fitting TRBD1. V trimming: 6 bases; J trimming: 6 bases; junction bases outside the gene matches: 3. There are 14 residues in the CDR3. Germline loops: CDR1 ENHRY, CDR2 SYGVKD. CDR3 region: CAIRAGQGNSPLHF. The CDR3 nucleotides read TGTGCCATCAGAGCGGGACAGGGTAATTCACCCCTCCACTTT.

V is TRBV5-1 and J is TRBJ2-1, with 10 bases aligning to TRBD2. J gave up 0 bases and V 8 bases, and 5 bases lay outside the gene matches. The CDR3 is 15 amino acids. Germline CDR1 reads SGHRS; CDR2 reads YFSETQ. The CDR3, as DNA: TGCGCCAGTCAGCGGGAGGGAAACTCCTACAATGAGCAGTTCTTC. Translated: CASQREGNSYNEQFF.

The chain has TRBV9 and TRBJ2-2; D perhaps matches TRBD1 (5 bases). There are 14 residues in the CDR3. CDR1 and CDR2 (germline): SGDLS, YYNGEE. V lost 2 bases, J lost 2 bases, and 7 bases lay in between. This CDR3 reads CASSVQGNTGELFF. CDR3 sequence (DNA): TGTGCCAGCAGCGTCCAGGGAAACACCGGGGAGCTGTTTTTT. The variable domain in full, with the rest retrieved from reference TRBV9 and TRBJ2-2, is DSGVTQTPKHLITATGQRVTLRCSPRSGDLSVYWYQQSLDQGLQFLIQYYNGEERAKGNILERFSAQQFPDLHSELNLSSLELGDSALYFCASSVQGNTGELFFGEGSRLTVL.

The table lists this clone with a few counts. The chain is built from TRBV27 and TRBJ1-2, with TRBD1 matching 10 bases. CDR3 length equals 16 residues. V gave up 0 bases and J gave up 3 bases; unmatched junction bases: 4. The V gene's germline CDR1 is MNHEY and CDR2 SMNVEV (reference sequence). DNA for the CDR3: TGTGCCAGCAGTTTATCGGGACAGGGGTACCACTATGGCTACACCTTC. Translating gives CASSLSGQGYHYGYTF.

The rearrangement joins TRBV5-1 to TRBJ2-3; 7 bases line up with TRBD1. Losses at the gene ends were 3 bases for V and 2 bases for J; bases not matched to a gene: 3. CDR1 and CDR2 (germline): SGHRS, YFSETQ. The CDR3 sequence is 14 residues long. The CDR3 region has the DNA TGCGCCAGCAGCTCCACAGGGGTCACAGATACGCAGTATTTT. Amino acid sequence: CASSSTGVTDTQYF.

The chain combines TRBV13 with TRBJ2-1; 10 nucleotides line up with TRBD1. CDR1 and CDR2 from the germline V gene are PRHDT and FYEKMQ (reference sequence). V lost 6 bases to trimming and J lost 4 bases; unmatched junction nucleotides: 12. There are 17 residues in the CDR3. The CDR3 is CASRRYRDRGVYNEQFF. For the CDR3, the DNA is TGTGCCAGCAGACGATACCGGGACAGGGGCGTATACAATGAGCAGTTCTTC.